This T cell receptor beta chain emerged from a study of T-cell reconstitution after alpha-beta-depleted transplantation in children. Unique molecular identifiers were used to barcode this TCRbeta library. TCRdb passed the PCR reads through MiXCR, listing each CDR3 protein once. The table has around 360,000 distinct CDR3 sequences, 10% to 13% seen once; the top ten hold roughly 2.5%. The germline gives CDR1 LGHDT, CDR2 YNNKEL (reference sequence). The CDR3 spans 14 residues. Trimming cost V 1 base and J 6 bases; bases outside gene matches: 2. The sequencing here drew on PBMCs from the stem cell graft donor, taken from the stem cell graft. The chain couples TRBV3-1 to TRBJ2-1; TRBD1 matches 8 bases. This TCR was recovered from a human donor who donated a stem cell graft to a child with acute lymphoblastic leukemia. The CDR3, as DNA: TGTGCCAGCAGCCAAGGGGGGACAGGCAATGAGCAGTTCTTC. As protein: CASSQGGTGNEQFF.